This entry concerns a single TCR beta chain. From the RT-PCR reads, TCRdb called clonotypes with MiXCR, one entry per CDR3 protein. The sample has about a million distinct CDR3 sequences, about a sixth seen once. This specimen belongs to a study of patients and donors after allogeneic stem cell transplantation. The V gene's germline CDR1 is SGHRS and CDR2 YFSETQ. Deletions cut 3 bases from V and 8 bases from J, with 17 bases between. This CDR3 spans 14 amino acids. This clonotype was sampled from a human donor who was either an allogeneic HSCT recipient or a stem cell or donor lymphocyte infusion donor (not recorded which). It is not recorded whose cells these are; they may come from a transplant donor. The chain carries TRBV5-1 and TRBJ1-2, with D unresolved. Input material: blood, either unsorted or a sorted T cell fraction (not recorded which). CDR3 bases: TGCGCCAGCAGCTCGAGGACGGGTCCAGGAGGCTACACCTTC. Translation gives CASSSRTGPGGYTF. Supplemented by reference TRBV5-1 and TRBJ1-2, the full variable domain reads KAGVTQTPRYLIKTRGQQVTLSCSPISGHRSVSWYQQTPGQGLQFLFEYFSETQRNKGNFPGRFSGRQFSNSRSEMNVSTLELGDSALYLCASSSRTGPGGYTFGSGTRLTVV.